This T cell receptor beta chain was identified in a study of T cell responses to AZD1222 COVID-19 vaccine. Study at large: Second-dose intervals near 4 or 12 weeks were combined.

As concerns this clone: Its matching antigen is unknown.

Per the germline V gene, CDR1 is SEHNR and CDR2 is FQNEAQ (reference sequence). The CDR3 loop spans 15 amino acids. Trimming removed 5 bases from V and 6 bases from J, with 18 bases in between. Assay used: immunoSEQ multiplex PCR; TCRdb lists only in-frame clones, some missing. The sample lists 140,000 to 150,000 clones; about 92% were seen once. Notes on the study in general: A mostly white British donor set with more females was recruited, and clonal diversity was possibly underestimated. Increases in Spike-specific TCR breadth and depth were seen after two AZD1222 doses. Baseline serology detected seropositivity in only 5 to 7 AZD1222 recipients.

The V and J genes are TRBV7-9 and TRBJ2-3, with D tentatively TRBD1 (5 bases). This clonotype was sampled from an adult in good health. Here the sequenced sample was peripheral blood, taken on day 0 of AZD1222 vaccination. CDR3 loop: CASSAGQGFKDTQYF. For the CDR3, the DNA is TGTGCCAGCAGCGCCGGGCAGGGATTTAAGGATACGCAGTATTTT.